The 15 T cell receptor beta chains in this list originate from one sample, sequenced in a study of blood T cell repertoires in COVID-19. Using immunoSEQ multiplex PCR, the repertoire was profiled, and TCRdb retains in-frame clones only, with some absent. This sample has about 120,000 clones; around 80% occur once, and the top ten carry under 5%. The sequenced sample consisted of peripheral blood. These receptors were collected from a woman aged 80 or over with acute or convalescent COVID-19.

This clone was seen once. The chain has TRBV5-1 and TRBJ2-2; a possible D gene is TRBD2 (6 bases). The CDR3 is 17 residues long. In germline, CDR1 is SGHRS, CDR2 YFSETQ. The ends were cut back, 0 bases at V and 5 bases at J, with 17 bases in the middle. CDR3 amino acids: CASSLGPGEARTGELFF. In DNA form, the CDR3 reads TGCGCCAGCAGCTTGGGACCGGGGGAGGCAAGGACCGGGGAGCTGTTTTTT.

The gene calls are TRBV7-9 and TRBJ2-7; 10 bases are a match to TRBD1. The J segment lost 2 bases and the V segment lost 5 bases, leaving 3 bases of the junction unmatched. The germline gives CDR1 SEHNR, CDR2 FQNEAQ (reference sequence). This CDR3 spans 14 amino acids. CDR3 region: CASSPGQGPYEQYF. CDR3 in DNA: TGTGCCAGCAGCCCGGGACAGGGGCCCTACGAGCAGTACTTC.

V and J are TRBV13 and TRBJ2-5; D is possibly TRBD2 (6 bases). The CDR3 is 14 amino acids. Germline V gene sequence: CDR1 PRHDT, CDR2 FYEKMQ (reference sequence). Trimming removed 0 bases from V and 5 bases from J, with 10 bases in between. DNA for the CDR3: TGTGCCAGCAGCTTAGGGACTAGTTCGGAGACCCAGTACTTC. Translated, it gives CASSLGTSSETQYF.

To note about this clone: This specimen includes other DNA sequences encoding the same CDR3. The chain joins TRBV28 to TRBJ1-5; D is uncertain. CDR3 size: 14 residues. Trimming removed 6 bases at V and 1 base at J, with 10 bases between. Germline V lookup: CDR1 MDHEN, CDR2 SYDVKM. The DNA of the CDR3 is TGTGCCAGCAGCTTGGGAGGGAGCAATCAGCCCCAGCATTTT. Protein sequence: CASSLGGSNQPQHF. Supplemented by reference TRBV28 and TRBJ1-5, the full variable domain reads DVKVTQSSRYLVKRTGEKVFLECVQDMDHENMFWYRQDPGLGLRLIYFSYDVKMKEKGDIPEGYSVSREKKERFSLILESASTNQTSMYLCASSLGGSNQPQHFGDGTRLSIL.

The gene calls are TRBV19 and TRBJ1-4, with TRBD1 as a possible D gene (5 bases). Germline-derived CDR1 and CDR2 are LNHDA and SQIVND (reference sequence). This CDR3 has 14 amino acids. The V gene lost 8 bases and the J gene lost 4 bases, with 14 bases spanning the gap. The chain's CDR3 is CASLGQGGNEKLFF. As DNA, the CDR3 is TGTGCCAGTCTTGGTCAGGGTGGTAATGAAAAACTGTTTTTT.

The chain uses TRBV30 and TRBJ1-1, with 9 positions matching TRBD1. Germline V gene lookup returns CDR1 GTSNPN and CDR2 SVGIG (reference sequence). The CDR3 spans 12 residues. Losses at the gene ends were 2 bases for V and 8 bases for J; bases not matched to a gene: 3. This chain's CDR3 is CAWSRQGEEAFF. As DNA, the CDR3 is TGTGCCTGGAGTCGACAGGGGGAGGAAGCTTTCTTT.

This sequence joins TRBV7-6 and TRBJ1-3, with D tentatively TRBD1 (5 bases). The V end was cut by 5 bases, the J end by 0 bases, with 11 bases between. CDR1 and CDR2 from the germline V gene are SGHVS and FNYEAQ. The length of the CDR3 is 15 residues. The CDR3 region has the DNA TGTGCCAGCAGCCTAGACAGAGACTCTGGAAACACCATATATTTT. Protein sequence: CASSLDRDSGNTIYF.

V gene TRBV7-2 combines with J gene TRBJ2-5; 7 bases match TRBD2. With 3 bases clipped from V and 2 bases from J, the junction kept 3 bases outside the gene matches. CDR3 length equals 14 residues. The germline V gene has CDR1 SGHTA and CDR2 FQGNSA. The CDR3 sequence is CASSLGGFQETQYF. CDR3 sequence (DNA): TGTGCCAGCAGCTTGGGGGGGTTTCAAGAGACCCAGTACTTC. The complete variable domain, with remaining parts taken from reference TRBV7-2 and TRBJ2-5, reads GAGVSQSPSNKVTEKGKDVELRCDPISGHTALYWYRQSLGQGLEFLIYFQGNSAPDKSGLPSDRFSAERTGGSVSTLTIQRTQQEDSAVYLCASSLGGFQETQYFGPGTRLLVL.

This chain uses TRBV6-5 with TRBJ2-7; 8 nucleotides agree with TRBD2. The V and J ends lost 8 bases and 5 bases, in that order; junction bases with no gene match: 14. CDR1 and CDR2 from the germline V gene are MNHEY and SVGAGI. This CDR3 comprises 15 residues. The CDR3 nucleotides are TGTGCCAGCGGTCCCTGGAGCGGGAGTCCCCACGAGCAGTACTTC. This sequence encodes CASGPWSGSPHEQYF.

This chain joins TRBV30 and TRBJ1-2, with TRBD1 matching over 8 bases. The germline V gene encodes CDR1 GTSNPN and CDR2 SVGIG (reference sequence). This CDR3 has 12 amino acids. The junction had 5 bases not matched to a gene; V was cut back by 8 bases and J by 3 bases. CDR3 residues: CAAQQGDYGYTF. The CDR3 nucleotides are TGTGCCGCCCAACAGGGGGACTATGGCTACACCTTC. Full variable domain (rest looked up from reference TRBV30 and TRBJ1-2): SQTIHQWPATLVQPVGSPLSLECTVEGTSNPNLYWYRQAAGRGLQLLFYSVGIGQISSEVPQNLSASRPQDRQFILSSKKLLLSDSGFYLCAAQQGDYGYTFGSGTRLTVV.

This clone was seen a handful of times. The chain has TRBV7-9 and TRBJ1-1; TRBD1 agrees at 8 bases. CDR1 SEHNR and CDR2 FQNEAQ come from the germline V gene (reference sequence). CDR3 size: 12 residues. The J segment lost 11 bases and the V segment lost 5 bases, leaving 7 bases of the junction unmatched. The CDR3 region is CASSRTGLEAFF. In DNA form, the CDR3 reads TGTGCCAGCAGCAGGACAGGGTTGGAGGCTTTCTTT.

This chain joins TRBV28 and TRBJ1-1; 7 bases map to TRBD1. Germline lookup yields CDR1 MDHEN and CDR2 SYDVKM. V shed 7 bases and J 1 base; nucleotides not matched to a gene: 9. The CDR3 spans 15 residues. The chain's CDR3 is CASIIAGQQNTEAFF. The CDR3 coding sequence is TGTGCCAGCATAATCGCGGGACAGCAGAACACTGAAGCTTTCTTT.

This chain joins TRBV2 and TRBJ2-1, with 8 bases lining up with TRBD2. CDR3 size: 13 residues. The germline CDR1 and CDR2 sequences are SNHLY and FYNNEI. V lost 8 bases, J lost 0 bases, and 0 bases stayed unmatched. CDR3 amino acids: CASGTSSYNEQFF. CDR3 DNA: TGTGCCAGCGGGACTAGCTCCTACAATGAGCAGTTCTTC.

The rearrangement uses TRBV7-9 and TRBJ1-1; no clear D gene. The CDR3 extends over 13 amino acids. Between the trimmed V and J ends, which lost 7 bases and 4 bases, there was a span of 13 bases. CDR1 is SEHNR and CDR2 is FQNEAQ in the germline V gene (reference sequence). CDR3 protein: CASTTGAFTEAFF. The DNA for the CDR3 is TGTGCCAGCACCACCGGAGCTTTCACTGAAGCTTTCTTT.

The chain uses TRBV27 and TRBJ1-2; 8 nucleotides align to TRBD1. Germline trimming cut 5 bases from V and 4 bases from J; bases unmatched to any gene: 6. This CDR3 has 14 residues. Germline CDR1 reads MNHEY; CDR2 reads SMNVEV (reference sequence). The CDR3 DNA reads TGTGCCAGCAGTCTTCGACAGGGGCCCTATGGCTACACCTTC. Translating it yields CASSLRQGPYGYTF.